This TCR beta chain was recorded in a study of blood T cell repertoires in COVID-19. Study-wide background: Sites in the United States, Italy and Spain provided acute and convalescent COVID-19 samples. PBMCs, B-cell-depleted T cells, or T cells provided the cDNA or gDNA that made up the material.

From germline, CDR1 is LNHNV and CDR2 YYDKDF (reference sequence). This CDR3 region has 13 residues. Trimming cost V 0 bases and J 2 bases, with 5 bases left between them. As handled by the study authors: Estimates of nucleated cell counts were drawn from the amplification of reference gene primers. The table came from immunoSEQ multiplex PCR; TCRdb's copy has only in-frame clones and leaves some out. The D gene and trimming were derived from the DNA, and the V and J assignments and clone size from that table. Of some 140,000 clones listed, more than 80% are singletons. Material: peripheral blood. The rearrangement links TRBV15 to TRBJ2-7; D call uncertain. This receptor was obtained from a human donor in a cohort sampled during active COVID-19. In DNA form, the CDR3 reads TGTGCCACCAGCAGAGAGAGCGCCTACGAGCAGTACTTC. Amino acid sequence: CATSRESAYEQYF.